These 6 T cell receptor beta chains were all obtained from the same sample, sequenced in a study of CD8+CD57+ T cells in acquired aplastic anemia. Genomic DNA served as template for TCR beta VDJ and CDR3 profiling. MiXCR, run by TCRdb on the reads, gives a single entry per CDR3 protein. In the table there are about 210,000 distinct CDR3 sequences, over 60% of which are singletons. Material for sequencing was sorted CD4+, CD8+, or CD8+CD57+ T cells (not recorded which) from PBMCs. These receptors all stem from a human donor in good health.

This clonotype came up many times. The rearrangement links TRBV7-3 to TRBJ2-2; perhaps TRBD1 as D (6 bases). The germline V gene has CDR1 SGHTA and CDR2 FQGTGA. The CDR3 length is 16 residues. The V gene lost 4 bases and the J gene lost 1 base, with 13 bases spanning the gap. This chain's CDR3 is CASSSLETGNTGELFF. The CDR3 DNA reads as TGTGCCAGCAGCTCTCTTGAGACAGGGAACACCGGGGAGCTGTTTTTT.

V is TRBV25-1 and J is TRBJ2-2; TRBD1 might be the D (6 bases). Per the germline V gene, CDR1 is MGHDK and CDR2 is SYGVNS. This CDR3 comprises 14 residues. Between the trimmed V and J ends, which lost 5 bases and 4 bases, there was a span of 11 bases. CDR3 sequence reads: CASSFLGATGELFF. CDR3 nucleotide sequence: TGTGCCAGCAGTTTTCTGGGGGCCACCGGGGAGCTGTTTTTT.

CDR3 DNA: TGTGCCAGCAGCTCGTATGGCTACACCTTC. Protein product: CASSSYGYTF. This chain links TRBV7-2 with TRBJ1-2; D is uncertain. Germline CDR1 SGHTA, CDR2 FQGNSA. The CDR3 extends over 10 amino acids. V lost 4 bases, J lost 5 bases, and 2 bases lay in between.

V and J are TRBV2 and TRBJ1-2; D may be TRBD1 (6 bases). Germline V gives CDR1 SNHLY, CDR2 FYNNEI. V lost 7 bases to trimming and J lost 2 bases, with 26 bases between them. This CDR3 has 18 amino acids. The CDR3 DNA is TGTGCCAGCATCGGGGTACGGACGAACGGACAGTCGAACTATGGCTACACCTTC. As protein: CASIGVRTNGQSNYGYTF.

The chain couples TRBV7-8 to TRBJ1-1; possibly TRBD1 for D (6 bases). The CDR3 covers 13 residues. V was clipped by 5 bases and J by 1 base, with 8 bases between them. Germline loops: CDR1 SGHVS, CDR2 FQNEAQ. CDR3: CASSMTGNTEAFF. The CDR3 region has the DNA TGTGCCAGCAGCATGACAGGGAACACTGAAGCTTTCTTT.

A remark on this clonotype: Likely a read error: the CDR3 ends without its conserved phenylalanine or tryptophan. The chain combines TRBV6-4 with TRBJ2-1; D may correspond to TRBD1 or TRBD2 (5 bases each). Germline CDR1 and CDR2: MRHNA and SNTAGT. V lost 5 bases and J 9 bases, leaving 17 bases between the germline ends. The CDR3 sequence is 14 residues long. The CDR3 region is CASSQQGEGTEQFL. The CDR3 nucleotides are TGTGCCAGCAGTCAGCAGGGCGAGGGGACTGAGCAGTTCCTC.